This record concerns one T cell receptor (beta chain) sequence. Its matching antigen is unknown. The data were produced by immunoSEQ multiplex PCR, yet TCRdb's version contains in-frame clones alone and is incomplete. Seen here are about 16,000 clones, roughly 40% observed once, and the top ten hold about a sixth. Looked up from germline, CDR1 is MDHEN and CDR2 is SYDVKM. This CDR3 contains 13 residues. Between the trimmed V and J ends, which lost 4 bases and 3 bases, there was a span of 10 bases. The data belong to a study of tumor-infiltrating lymphocytes in localized non-small cell lung cancer. Across the study: The cohort mixed smokers and never-smokers, several histologies, and some post-neoadjuvant-chemotherapy samples. The study, taken as a whole, reports: T-cell fraction did not differ between immunotypes IM1 and IM2. Not all patients were TCR sequenced, owing to tissue quantity.

Sequences were obtained from lung tumor tissue. This clonotype originated in a human donor with non-small cell lung cancer. J is TRBJ2-7 and V is TRBV28; D possibly corresponds to TRBD1 (6 bases). This CDR3 reads CASSSGQSYEQYF. The CDR3 nucleotides read TGTGCCAGCAGTTCCGGACAGAGCTACGAGCAGTACTTC. Full variable domain (remainder filled in from reference TRBV28 and TRBJ2-7): DVKVTQSSRYLVKRTGEKVFLECVQDMDHENMFWYRQDPGLGLRLIYFSYDVKMKEKGDIPEGYSVSREKKERFSLILESASTNQTSMYLCASSSGQSYEQYFGPGTRLTVT.